This T cell receptor beta chain was observed in a study of cytomegalovirus exposure and HLA in healthy donors (dated 2017 in TCRdb). Study-level background: In an earlier analysis of several hundred of the donors, 250 to 350 Gb of sequence data and 90 million to 120 million unique TCR beta sequences from roughly 190 million T cells were reported. On average, around 230,000 unique TCR beta nucleotide sequences were sequenced per donor among 350 to 400 genotyped donors of the cohort, with approximately 18% of those sequences being non-productive. To decide whether each TCR beta V gene segment behaved as functional or pseudogenic, an earlier analysis of some 600 of the donors relied on high-throughput TCR beta sequencing. Donor age, sex, ethnicity and CMV serostatus were compiled alongside the repertoire data. Rather than using new phenotypic data, the later analysis identified candidate immune exposures from TCR beta sequences and from how often those sequences occurred across donors. Both class I and class II loci were covered by HLA typing, at four-digit resolution. The study combined high-throughput TCR immunosequencing, statistical association of individual TCRs with disease status, and machine learning to predict cytomegalovirus infection status. The study was designed to test whether signatures of past pathogen exposure could be identified by cataloging public T cell receptors. Every discovery cohort repertoire had been produced on one sequencing platform. A later analysis re-analyzed previously published TCR beta repertoires from hundreds of donors and added high-resolution HLA genotyping to study TCR occurrence patterns. The T cell repertoires of several hundred subjects were profiled by immunosequencing and related to cytomegalovirus serostatus. The number of typed donors differed by locus: about 620-640 for A, B, C, DRB1 and DQB1; 522 for DQA1; some 610 for DPA1; and around 490 for DPB1. Because of strong linkage in the cohort, roughly five DR-DQ haplotypes were treated as single units for association and clustering. Besides the first cohort of 550 to 750 subjects, a separate validation cohort made up of 120 different subjects was used. The genetic ancestry cluster associated with self-reported Caucasian donors included roughly 84% of the 398 genotyped donors. Genome-wide SNP genotypes for about three fifths of the 666 donors were used in a later genetic analysis, which treated that subset as a discovery cohort. About 280 gigabases of sequencing data and 70 million to 100 million unique TCR sequences were included in an early release covering around 600 HLA-typed donors. What the study reported, not specific to this receptor: According to a later analysis, parvovirus B19, influenza, CMV and Epstein-Barr virus appeared linked to several top co-occurrence clusters. When HLA alleles, especially DR and DQ, strongly co-occurred, TCR associations were difficult to assign to individual alleles. In a later analysis, HLA-associated TCR beta chains showed more clonal expansion and lower generation probabilities than non-associated chains that were equally common. The authors suggested that the approach could potentially be extended to other disease states and immunological phenotypes. In an earlier analysis of about 600 of the donors, most TCR beta V segments appeared in productive rearrangements about 90% or about 30% of the time, broadly matching IMGT annotations. A further reported finding was that TCR beta sequences accurately predicted the HLA-A and HLA-B alleles for most subjects in the first cohort. The presence/absence analyses assumed that sequencing depth was roughly uniform across donors, and that assumption may not be true. In a later analysis, TCR association rates were found to vary across HLA loci, with the most associated TCRs seen for DRB1 alleles and the fewest for HLA-C alleles. Linkage disequilibrium might explain the correlated functional status among segregating V segments, but an unknown experimental factor could not be excluded. The cohort was sequenced for TCR beta chains only, and without alpha or paired-chain data the features that could be detected were limited. For the cohort, immune exposure information was limited to CMV serostatus. In a later analysis, most CMV-associated TCR beta chains were found to appear HLA-restricted, with HLA associations seemingly driven largely by CMV exposure. The classifier was reported to diagnose cytomegalovirus status with high specificity and sensitivity in both the original cohort and the validation cohort. A later genetic analysis associated a missense DCLRE1C variant with V-gene and J-gene trimming of TCR beta chains, and an independent cohort replicated the association. A group of highly shared sequence variants was considered likely to be a technical artifact of the sequencing pipeline. Most TCR sequences were observed very rarely across donors, whereas some public TCRs were present in many individuals. In a later analysis, 16,951 TCR beta sequences were associated with specific HLA alleles at a false discovery rate of 0.05. A later genetic analysis reported fewer N-insertions in productive TCRs among donors in an Asian-associated ancestry cluster than the approximately 700-donor mean. In the study, 150 to 200 TCR beta chains were listed as associated with cytomegalovirus. Because some donors lacked HLA typing at each locus, the association tests relied only on the typed subset. The earlier analysis of fewer than 750 of the donors excluded 15 to 20 rarely observed V segments, including chromosome 9 orphons, because counts were too low. In vitro tests confirmed that three of the cytomegalovirus-associated TCR beta chains recognize cytomegalovirus antigens.

The library was prepared using the immunoSEQ multiplex PCR assay. For the multiplex PCR, a mixture combining 60 forward primers for TCR Vbeta segments and 13 reverse primers for TCR Jbeta segments was used. The CDR3 region of rearranged TCR beta genes was amplified from genomic DNA with a multiplex PCR assay. The amplified TCR beta libraries were sequenced on the Illumina HiSeq System as 87-base-pair reads. In the original analysis: In a later analysis, tens of millions of unique TCR beta chains were counted across the approximately 620 repertoires, and approximately 11 million of these chains were shared by at least two donors. Raw reads were error-corrected and collapsed into unique sequences with a nearest-neighbor algorithm that merged closely related sequences to remove PCR and sequencing errors. To assign V, D and J gene segments, CDR3 sequences were aligned to IMGT reference sequences. For a sequence to be retained, at least a six-nucleotide match to both a V gene segment and a J gene segment was required. Rearrangements were classified as productive when the CDR3 lacked stop codons and remained in frame with V and J, and all other rearrangements were classified as non-productive. CDR3 was defined according to IMGT convention as the region running from the second conserved V-encoded cysteine to the conserved J-encoded phenylalanine. The earlier analysis of about 640 of the donors excluded any sequence lacking an unambiguous match to a single V gene segment. In an earlier analysis of approximately 610 of the donors, V segments were called functional above 56.7% productive rearrangements and were called segregating when the between-donor standard deviation exceeded 5%. A statistical classification framework was developed to diagnose cytomegalovirus status using the catalog of TCR beta chain sequences. A later analysis assigned V and J genes by comparing TCR nucleotide sequences with IMGT/GENE-DB human TR gene sequences. Using the TCRdist pipeline, a later analysis assigned CDR3 sequences along with most-parsimonious VDJ recombination scenarios. In a later analysis, each TCR beta chain was defined by its CDR3 amino acid sequence together with its V-gene family, and reads lacking a unique V-gene family were excluded. In a later analysis, around 650 highly shared, low-generation-probability nucleotide sequences were removed to address suspected cross-contamination and a sequencing artifact. In a later analysis, a clonal expansion index was calculated for each public chain from normalized within-repertoire ranks of inferred template counts. In a later analysis, generation probabilities were computed with a VDJ recombination model fitted to out-of-frame rearrangements, and the resulting probabilities were checked against IGoR. In a later analysis, TCR-TCR, TCR-HLA and TCR-CMV co-occurrence was scored with hypergeometric tests, and a repertoire-size bias correction was applied to TCR pairs. A later analysis estimated false discovery rates by permuting HLA or CMV assignments 20 times. In a later analysis, co-occurring TCRs were grouped with DBSCAN, and TCRdist sequence similarity was added when clustering was performed within HLA-allele-positive subsets. Repertoires with fewer than 30,000 or more than 120,000 public chains were left out of co-occurrence clustering, as were five repertoires with anomalous nucleotide sharing. TCRdb obtained this table from immuneACCESS and retained in-frame rearrangements with V and J assigned. These tables miss some clones; where compared with another copy, unresolved V genes account for less than half of the shortfall, and the remainder is unexplained. V and J calls and clone size are as listed in that table; D and trimming were resolved from the DNA. The sample has about 150,000 clones on record, around 72% of them singletons. About 1.3% of the sample is held by the ten biggest clonotypes.

The cohort comprised approximately 700 healthy bone marrow donors. At the time of sampling, every cohort member was nominally healthy, though immune exposures that went unrecorded were likely present. The donor was CMV seronegative and was included in the group of over 300 seronegative cohort members. A peripheral blood sample was provided by each donor, and peripheral blood mononuclear cells were used for TCR beta sequencing. Genomic DNA was extracted from the blood cell samples with the Qiagen DNeasy Blood Extraction Kit. Remarks on this clone: Which antigen it targets is not known. Base quality data are lacking; no much larger clone is found one base away.

This TCR derives from a man younger than 35 in good health and CMV-seronegative. The sequenced sample consisted of PBMCs.

CDR3 reads: CSVDGPTPGYTF. The nucleotide sequence is TGCAGCGTGGATGGGCCGACGCCTGGCTACACCTTC. The V and J segments used are TRBV29-1 and TRBJ1-2; the D gene lacks a confident call. The CDR3 goes from the cysteine to the phenylalanine over 12 residues. The retained sequence is limited to the CDR3, 36 bases, with the frame set at the first base. V is clipped by 6 bases and J by 7 bases, and the sequence between their germline boundaries is 15 bases long. The germline V gene yields SQVTM for CDR1 and ANQGSEA for CDR2.